This T cell receptor (beta chain) was obtained from a study of Graves' ophthalmopathy and Graves' hyperthyroidism. Whole-study findings and limits: Stable hyperthyroidism and ophthalmopathy were told apart by a 13-signature model, which achieved around 90% sensitivity and approximately 81% specificity. Blood also held most thyroid clonotypes expanded above 0.001 frequency. For predicting ophthalmopathy progression, the model had almost 71% sensitivity and 72% to 85% specificity.

This clonotype was seen at least ten times. What it binds is not known. The source of the PBMCs was 9.5 to 10 ml of fresh peripheral blood. The sequenced template was RNA, covering the TCR beta CDR3 region. HTBI-primed first-round RT-PCR preceded second-round multiplex PCR. TCRdb used MiXCR to reprocess the multiplex PCR reads, holding one entry per CDR3 protein. Among a few hundred thousand distinct CDR3 sequences, roughly 21% were seen once, and the ten largest hold roughly 39%. V was clipped by 5 bases and J by 8 bases; unmatched bases: 14. The CDR3 has 16 amino acids. The V gene's germline CDR1 is MNHEY and CDR2 SMNVEV (reference sequence).

V usage is TRBV27 and J usage is TRBJ2-2, with 7 positions matching TRBD2. The sample consisted of peripheral blood. The TCR comes from a woman in her forties or fifties with Graves' ophthalmopathy. CDR3 sequence: CASSSADRLALGELFF. Written as DNA, the CDR3 is TGTGCCAGCAGTAGCGCAGATCGACTAGCCTTAGGGGAGCTGTTTTTT.